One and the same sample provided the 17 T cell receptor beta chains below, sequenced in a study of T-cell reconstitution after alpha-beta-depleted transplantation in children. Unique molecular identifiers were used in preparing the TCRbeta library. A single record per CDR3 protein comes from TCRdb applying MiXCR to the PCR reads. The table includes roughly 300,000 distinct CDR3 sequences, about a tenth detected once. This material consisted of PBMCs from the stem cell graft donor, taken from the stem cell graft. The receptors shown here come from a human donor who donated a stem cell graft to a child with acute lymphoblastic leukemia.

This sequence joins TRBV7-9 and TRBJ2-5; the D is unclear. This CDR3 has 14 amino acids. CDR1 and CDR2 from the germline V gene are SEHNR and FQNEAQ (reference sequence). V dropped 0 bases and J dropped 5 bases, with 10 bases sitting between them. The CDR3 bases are TGTGCCAGCAGCTTAGCGGGGTTGGCGGAGACCCAGTACTTC. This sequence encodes CASSLAGLAETQYF.

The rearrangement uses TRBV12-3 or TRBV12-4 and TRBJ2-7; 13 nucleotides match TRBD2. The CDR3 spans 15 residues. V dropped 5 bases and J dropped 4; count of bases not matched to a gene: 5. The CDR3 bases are TGTGCCAGCAGTGGACTAGCGGGAGTCCCGTACGAGCAGTACTTC. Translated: CASSGLAGVPYEQYF.

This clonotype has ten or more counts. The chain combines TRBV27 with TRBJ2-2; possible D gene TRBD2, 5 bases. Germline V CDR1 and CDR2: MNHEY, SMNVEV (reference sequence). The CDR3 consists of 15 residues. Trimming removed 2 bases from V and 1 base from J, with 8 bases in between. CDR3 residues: CASSLLGKNTGELFF. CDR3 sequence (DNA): TGTGCCAGCAGTTTACTCGGGAAGAACACCGGGGAGCTGTTTTTT.

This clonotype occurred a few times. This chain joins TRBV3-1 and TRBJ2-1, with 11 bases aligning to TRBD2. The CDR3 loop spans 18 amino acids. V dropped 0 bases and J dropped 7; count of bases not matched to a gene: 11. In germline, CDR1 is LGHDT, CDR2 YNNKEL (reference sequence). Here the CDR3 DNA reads TGTGCCAGCAGCCAAGATAGGGGCCTAGCGGGAGGTTCGAATGAGCAGTTCTTC. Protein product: CASSQDRGLAGGSNEQFF.

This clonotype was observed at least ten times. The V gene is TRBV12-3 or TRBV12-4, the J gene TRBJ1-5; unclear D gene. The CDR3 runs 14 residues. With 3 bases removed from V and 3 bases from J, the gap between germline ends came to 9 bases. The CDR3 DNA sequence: TGTGCCAGCAGTTTTCGGCAGTACAATCAGCCCCAGCATTTT. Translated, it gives CASSFRQYNQPQHF.

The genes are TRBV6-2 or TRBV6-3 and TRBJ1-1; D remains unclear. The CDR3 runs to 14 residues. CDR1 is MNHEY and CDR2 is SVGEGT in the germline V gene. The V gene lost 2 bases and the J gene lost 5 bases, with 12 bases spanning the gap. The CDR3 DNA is TGTGCCAGCAGTTACCGCGCAGGTAGTACTGAAGCTTTCTTT. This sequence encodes CASSYRAGSTEAFF.

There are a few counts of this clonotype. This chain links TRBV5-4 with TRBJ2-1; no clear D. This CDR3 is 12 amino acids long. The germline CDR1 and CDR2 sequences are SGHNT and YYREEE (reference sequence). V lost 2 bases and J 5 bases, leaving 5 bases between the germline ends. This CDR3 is CASSLTNNEQFF. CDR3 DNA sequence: TGTGCCAGCAGCTTAACCAACAATGAGCAGTTCTTC.

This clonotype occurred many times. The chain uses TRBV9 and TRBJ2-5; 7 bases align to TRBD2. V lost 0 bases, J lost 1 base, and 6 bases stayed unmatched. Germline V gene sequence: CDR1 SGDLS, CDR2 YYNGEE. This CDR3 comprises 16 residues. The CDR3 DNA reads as TGTGCCAGCAGCGTAGGGTGGGACTACCCCCAAGAGACCCAGTACTTC. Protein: CASSVGWDYPQETQYF.

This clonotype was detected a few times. CDR3 region: CSAGGLVNEQYF. The DNA of the CDR3 is TGCAGTGCGGGGGGACTAGTCAACGAGCAGTACTTC. V usage is TRBV20-1 and J usage is TRBJ2-7, with 8 bases that match TRBD2. Trimming cost V 6 bases and J 5 bases; bases outside gene matches: 6. Germline V CDR1 and CDR2: DFQATT, SNEGSKA (reference sequence). The CDR3 spans 12 residues.

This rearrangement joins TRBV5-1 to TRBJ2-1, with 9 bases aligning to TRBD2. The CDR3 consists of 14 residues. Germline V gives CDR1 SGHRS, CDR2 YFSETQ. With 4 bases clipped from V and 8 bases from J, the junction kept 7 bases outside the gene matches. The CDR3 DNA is TGCGCCAGCAGCGAGGGGACTAGCAGTGATGAGCAGTTCTTC. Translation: CASSEGTSSDEQFF.

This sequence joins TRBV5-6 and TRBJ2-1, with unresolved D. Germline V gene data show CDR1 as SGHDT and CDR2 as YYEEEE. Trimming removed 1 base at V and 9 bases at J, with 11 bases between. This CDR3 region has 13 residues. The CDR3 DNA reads TGTGCCAGCAGCTTGTTAAGGACCGGTGAGCAGTTCTTC. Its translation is CASSLLRTGEQFF.

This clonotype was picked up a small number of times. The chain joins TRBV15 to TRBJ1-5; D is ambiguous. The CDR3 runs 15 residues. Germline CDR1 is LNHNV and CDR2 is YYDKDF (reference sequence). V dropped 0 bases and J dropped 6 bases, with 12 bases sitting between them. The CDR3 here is CATSRDQGRSQPQHF. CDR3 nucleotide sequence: TGTGCCACCAGCAGAGATCAAGGCAGAAGTCAGCCCCAGCATTTT.

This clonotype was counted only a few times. The CDR3 nucleotides read TGTGCCACTTCCGGGACGCAGAGCTCCTACGAGCAGTACTTC. Its translation: CATSGTQSSYEQYF. The J gene is TRBJ2-7, the V gene TRBV10-3, with D possibly being TRBD1 or TRBD2 (5 bases each). The germline V and J ends were trimmed by 10 bases and 0 bases, with 16 bases remaining between them. Looked up from germline, CDR1 is ENHRY and CDR2 is SYGVKD. CDR3 length: 14 amino acids.

CDR3 residues: CASSPFRDEQFF. The CDR3 region has the DNA TGTGCCAGCTCACCCTTCAGGGATGAGCAGTTCTTC. The chain combines TRBV18 with TRBJ2-1; possibly TRBD1 for D (5 bases). Trimming took off 3 bases at V and 8 bases at J, with 8 bases between the two ends. Germline CDR1 and CDR2: KGHSH and LQKENI. CDR3 size: 12 residues.

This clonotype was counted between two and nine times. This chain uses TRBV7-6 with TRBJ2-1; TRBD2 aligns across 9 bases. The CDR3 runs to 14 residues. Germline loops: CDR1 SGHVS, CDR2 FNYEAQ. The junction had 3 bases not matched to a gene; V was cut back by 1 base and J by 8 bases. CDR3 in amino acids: CASSLGASGDEQFF. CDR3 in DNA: TGTGCCAGCAGCTTAGGTGCTAGCGGGGATGAGCAGTTCTTC.

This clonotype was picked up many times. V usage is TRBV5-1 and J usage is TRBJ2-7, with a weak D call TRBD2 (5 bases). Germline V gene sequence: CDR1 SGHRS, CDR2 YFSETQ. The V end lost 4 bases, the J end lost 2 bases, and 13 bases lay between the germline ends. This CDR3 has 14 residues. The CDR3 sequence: CASSPGPGAYEQYF. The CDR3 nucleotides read TGCGCCAGCAGCCCGGGTCCCGGGGCCTACGAGCAGTACTTC. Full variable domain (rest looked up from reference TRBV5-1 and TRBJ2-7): KAGVTQTPRYLIKTRGQQVTLSCSPISGHRSVSWYQQTPGQGLQFLFEYFSETQRNKGNFPGRFSGRQFSNSRSEMNVSTLELGDSALYLCASSPGPGAYEQYFGPGTRLTVT.

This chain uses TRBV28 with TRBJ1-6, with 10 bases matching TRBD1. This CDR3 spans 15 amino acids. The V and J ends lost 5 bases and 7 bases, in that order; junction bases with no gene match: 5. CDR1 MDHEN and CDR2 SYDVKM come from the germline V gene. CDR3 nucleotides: TGTGCCAGCAGTCCCGACAGGGGGCTGAATTCACCCCTCCACTTT. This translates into CASSPDRGLNSPLHF.